The rows below give T cell receptor beta chains drawn from one sample of a study of T cells after yellow fever vaccination. TCRdb passed the 5' RACE reads through MiXCR, listing each CDR3 protein once. The sample yields around 350,000 distinct CDR3 sequences, around 6.5% seen once. The specimen was PBMCs, collected 5 days after the yellow fever booster vaccination. The receptors here all came from a young man who received the YFV17D yellow fever vaccine. The CDR3 runs from the conserved cysteine through the conserved F or W. The D gene is left open where the match is weak. Size tells how often a clone was seen (once, few, many) or the class of an expanded clone, and some rows leave it out.

CDR3 DNA: TGTGCCAGCAGTGGCAGAGCGACTAACACCGGGGAGCTGTTTTTT
CDR3 protein: CASSGRATNTGELFF
clone size: few
D gene: -
J gene: TRBJ2-2
V gene: TRBV6-1

CDR3 DNA: TGTGCCAGCAGTGTCCTCTCGGGGGGCAATGAGCAGTTCTTC
CDR3 protein: CASSVLSGGNEQFF
clone size: few
D gene: TRBD2
J gene: TRBJ2-1
V gene: TRBV6-2/TRBV6-3

CDR3 DNA: TGCGCCAGCAGCCAAGAAATCAAGGAAATTACCAATGAGCAGTTCTTC
CDR3 protein: CASSQEIKEITNEQFF
clone size: many
D gene: -
J gene: TRBJ2-1
V gene: TRBV4-3

CDR3 DNA: TGTGCCAGCAGTATACTAGCGGGAGCCCGCAATGAGCAGTTCTTC
CDR3 protein: CASSILAGARNEQFF
clone size: many
D gene: TRBD2
J gene: TRBJ2-1
V gene: TRBV6-5

CDR3 DNA: TGTGCCAGCAGCTTGTTGGCGGTGGACGAGCAGTACTTC
CDR3 protein: CASSLLAVDEQYF
clone size: -
D gene: -
J gene: TRBJ2-7
V gene: TRBV5-8

CDR3 DNA: TGTGCCAGCGGACAGGGTTGGAACGAGCAGTACTTC
CDR3 protein: CASGQGWNEQYF
clone size: -
D gene: TRBD1
J gene: TRBJ2-7
V gene: TRBV7-8

CDR3 DNA: TGTGCCAGCAGTGAAACCTCTGGGAACTCTGAAGCTTTCTTT
CDR3 protein: CASSETSGNSEAFF
clone size: -
D gene: -
J gene: TRBJ1-1
V gene: TRBV6-4

CDR3 DNA: TGCAGTGCTAGAGACCCGCTCTCTGGGGCCAACGTCCTGACTTTC
CDR3 protein: CSARDPLSGANVLTF
clone size: few
D gene: -
J gene: TRBJ2-6
V gene: TRBV20-1

CDR3 DNA: TGTGCCAGCAGCTTAGGGTTGAGCTCCTACAATGAGCAGTTCTTC
CDR3 protein: CASSLGLSSYNEQFF
clone size: many
D gene: -
J gene: TRBJ2-1
V gene: TRBV7-2

CDR3 DNA: TGTGCCAGCAGTCTTGCGGACACCAATCAGCCCCAGCATTTT
CDR3 protein: CASSLADTNQPQHF
clone size: many
D gene: -
J gene: TRBJ1-5
V gene: TRBV12-3/TRBV12-4

CDR3 DNA: TGTGCCAGCAGACGAGCGGCCCTGGAGACCCAGTACTTC
CDR3 protein: CASRRAALETQYF
clone size: many
D gene: -
J gene: TRBJ2-5
V gene: TRBV7-2

CDR3 DNA: TGTGCCAGCAGCTTAGTGGAGGGCAGGATGGGGCACGAGCAGTACTTC
CDR3 protein: CASSLVEGRMGHEQYF
clone size: many
D gene: -
J gene: TRBJ2-7
V gene: TRBV7-8

CDR3 DNA: TGTGCCAGCAGCCAAGCTCCGGATAGTTCCTACGAGCAGTACTTC
CDR3 protein: CASSQAPDSSYEQYF
clone size: -
D gene: -
J gene: TRBJ2-7
V gene: TRBV4-2

CDR3 DNA: TGTGCCAGCAGCTTAGCGTTTACCCTAATCAATGAGCAGTTCTTC
CDR3 protein: CASSLAFTLINEQFF
clone size: many
D gene: -
J gene: TRBJ2-1
V gene: TRBV7-8

CDR3 DNA: TGCGCCAGCAGTCAATCCCGTTCAAGGAAATCTGGGGCCAACGTCCTGACTTTC
CDR3 protein: CASSQSRSRKSGANVLTF
clone size: few
D gene: -
J gene: TRBJ2-6
V gene: TRBV23-1

CDR3 DNA: TGTGCCAGCAGGAAGCTAGCGGGGCACTCCTACGAGCAGTACTTC
CDR3 protein: CASRKLAGHSYEQYF
clone size: -
D gene: TRBD2
J gene: TRBJ2-7
V gene: TRBV27

CDR3 DNA: TGTGCCAGCAGCTTAGCAGCGGGAGGGATAGACGAGCAGTACTTC
CDR3 protein: CASSLAAGGIDEQYF
clone size: many
D gene: TRBD2
J gene: TRBJ2-7
V gene: TRBV7-6

CDR3 DNA: TGTGCCAGCATTGGGACTAGCGGATCCCTTGGAGATACGCAGTATTTT
CDR3 protein: CASIGTSGSLGDTQYF
clone size: -
D gene: TRBD2
J gene: TRBJ2-3
V gene: TRBV7-9

CDR3 DNA: TGTGCCAGCAGTGACTCGCCCGGTAGGAGCACAGATACGCAGTATTTT
CDR3 protein: CASSDSPGRSTDTQYF
clone size: few
D gene: -
J gene: TRBJ2-3
V gene: TRBV6-4

CDR3 DNA: TGTGCCATCAGCCCGGACAGGGAACTACATTCACCCCTCCACTTT
CDR3 protein: CAISPDRELHSPLHF
clone size: few
D gene: TRBD1
J gene: TRBJ1-6
V gene: TRBV10-3

CDR3 DNA: TGCGCCAGCAGCAAACAGGGACAGCGCTGGGGGGGCTACACCTTC
CDR3 protein: CASSKQGQRWGGYTF
clone size: many
D gene: TRBD1
J gene: TRBJ1-2
V gene: TRBV4-3

CDR3 DNA: TGTGCCAGCAGCCAAGTAGGTAACGAGCAGTACTTC
CDR3 protein: CASSQVGNEQYF
clone size: -
D gene: -
J gene: TRBJ2-7
V gene: TRBV3-1

CDR3 DNA: TGCAGTTCCATGACAGGGAACGGCTACACCTTC
CDR3 protein: CSSMTGNGYTF
clone size: many
D gene: TRBD1
J gene: TRBJ1-2
V gene: TRBV20-1

CDR3 DNA: TGTGCCAGCAGCATGACTAGCGAGTACGAGCAGTACTTC
CDR3 protein: CASSMTSEYEQYF
clone size: -
D gene: TRBD2
J gene: TRBJ2-7
V gene: TRBV7-2

CDR3 DNA: TGTGCCTGGAGTGTACCGGGACTAGCAGATACGCAGTATTTT
CDR3 protein: CAWSVPGLADTQYF
clone size: -
D gene: TRBD2
J gene: TRBJ2-3
V gene: TRBV30

CDR3 DNA: TGTGCCAGCAGCTTGGCCTTCACAGATACGCAGTATTTT
CDR3 protein: CASSLAFTDTQYF
clone size: many
D gene: -
J gene: TRBJ2-3
V gene: TRBV7-3

CDR3 DNA: TGTGCCAGCAGTTACAACGAGCGGGAGGTAAACATTCAGTACTTC
CDR3 protein: CASSYNEREVNIQYF
clone size: many
D gene: TRBD2
J gene: TRBJ2-4
V gene: TRBV6-2/TRBV6-3

CDR3 DNA: TGTGCCAGCAGCTCCCCGGAGGGACAGCAAGAGACCCAGTACTTC
CDR3 protein: CASSSPEGQQETQYF
clone size: few
D gene: -
J gene: TRBJ2-5
V gene: TRBV7-9

CDR3 DNA: TGCAGTGCCGAGAAAAAGAGCTCCTACAATGAGCAGTTCTTC
CDR3 protein: CSAEKKSSYNEQFF
clone size: -
D gene: -
J gene: TRBJ2-1
V gene: TRBV20-1

CDR3 DNA: TGCGCCAGCAGTGAGCGGACTAGCGCCTGGCAGTTCTTC
CDR3 protein: CASSERTSAWQFF
clone size: -
D gene: TRBD2
J gene: TRBJ2-1
V gene: TRBV10-2

CDR3 DNA: TGTGCCAGCAGTCCAAGTAACAGGGGGAATGAGGAGACCCAGTACTTC
CDR3 protein: CASSPSNRGNEETQYF
clone size: many
D gene: TRBD1
J gene: TRBJ2-5
V gene: TRBV27

CDR3 DNA: TGTGCCAGCAGTTTTTTGGGCTGGGAGACCCAGTACTTC
CDR3 protein: CASSFLGWETQYF
clone size: many
D gene: -
J gene: TRBJ2-5
V gene: TRBV12-3/TRBV12-4

CDR3 DNA: TGCGCCAGCAGCTTGGCAACTAGCCCAACCTACGAGCAGTACTTC
CDR3 protein: CASSLATSPTYEQYF
clone size: many
D gene: -
J gene: TRBJ2-7
V gene: TRBV5-1

CDR3 DNA: TGTGCCAGTAGTATAGAAGGCGGGAGAGGAGAGACCCAGTACTTC
CDR3 protein: CASSIEGGRGETQYF
clone size: -
D gene: TRBD2
J gene: TRBJ2-5
V gene: TRBV19

CDR3 DNA: TGTGCCAGCAGCAAGAGACAGGGGGCCAACACTGAAGCTTTCTTT
CDR3 protein: CASSKRQGANTEAFF
clone size: many
D gene: TRBD1
J gene: TRBJ1-1
V gene: TRBV7-9